This TCR beta chain originates from a study of identical twins. Broader study findings: Excess sharing between twins was weaker in beta out-of-frame sequences.

Trimming removed 5 bases from V and 4 bases from J, with 9 bases in between. The CDR3 spans 12 residues. TCRdb re-derived calls from the 5' RACE reads in MiXCR, one entry per CDR3 protein. The sample includes more than 400,000 distinct CDR3 sequences, 13% to 15% of them seen just once. A word on this clonotype: Its antigen is not identified.

Every donor was a healthy Caucasian. The same data also went into a second study, on yellow fever vaccine responses in identical twins.

The genes are TRBV12-3 or TRBV12-4 and TRBJ2-7; D gene uncertain. The clonotype comes from a woman aged 18-29 years in good health. Material for sequencing was CD4+ T cells sorted from blood. DNA for the CDR3: TGTGCCAGCAGTCCCTGGGGTTACGAGCAGTACTTC. It yields the protein CASSPWGYEQYF.